The entry below describes one T cell receptor beta chain. The target antigen is unknown. The data are from a study of CD8+CD57+ T cells in acquired aplastic anemia. Overall study context: The average for DNA from sorted CD4+ and CD8+ cells was about 3.3 ug. Study results and caveats: A set of about 30 CD8+ CDR3 sequences was shared between patients and controls, and these sequences appeared highly expressed in patients.

Patients chosen for sequencing had shown CD8+CD57+ cell expansion by flow cytometry. The diagnosis in all patients was severe acquired aplastic anemia. Each patient gave a blood sample that was collected before any therapy had been received. There are 12 residues in the CDR3. V trimming: 6 bases; J trimming: 6 bases; junction bases outside the gene matches: 4. Germline CDR1 reads LNHDA; CDR2 reads SQIVND (reference sequence). Genomic DNA was employed as the template in profiling TCR beta VDJ and CDR3. TCRdb redid the calling of the reads with MiXCR, one entry per CDR3 protein. The sample consists of a few hundred thousand distinct CDR3 sequences, under 50% of them appearing once.

This chain links TRBV19 with TRBJ2-7; 8 positions agree with TRBD1. The clonotype was recovered from a human donor with aplastic anemia. Sequenced input: sorted CD4+, CD8+, or CD8+CD57+ T cells (not recorded which) from PBMCs. The CDR3 nucleotides read TGTGCCAGTAGCACCCAGGGGGCCGAGCAGTACTTC. It translates to CASSTQGAEQYF.